This T cell receptor beta chain was profiled in a study of blood T cell repertoires in COVID-19. At the level of the study: Samples of COVID-19 (acute and convalescent) were obtained from the United States, Italy and Spain. T cells, B-cell-depleted T cells, or PBMCs provided the cDNA or gDNA that served as material.

Original analysis: Amplifying reference gene primers gave estimates of nucleated cell counts. Sequenced by immunoSEQ multiplex PCR; TCRdb stores in-frame clones only, minus some. V and J calls and clone size are those listed in that table; D and trimming were worked out from the DNA. Of over 200,000 clones in the sample, around 92% were seen once. Participants were aged about 18 to 95 years, lived in under 25 US areas, and enrolled virtually. In germline, CDR1 is SNHLY, CDR2 FYNNEI. The V and J ends lost 6 bases and 0 bases respectively, with 12 bases between them. This CDR3 has 16 residues. The source is a woman aged 25 to 39 with acute COVID-19. The V and J genes are TRBV2 and TRBJ1-6; D may be TRBD1 (5 bases). The specimen was PBMCs or T cells enriched from blood (not recorded which). The CDR3 is CASRRDANSYNSPLHF. The CDR3 DNA sequence: TGTGCCAGCAGGCGGGACGCAAACTCCTATAATTCACCCCTCCACTTT.